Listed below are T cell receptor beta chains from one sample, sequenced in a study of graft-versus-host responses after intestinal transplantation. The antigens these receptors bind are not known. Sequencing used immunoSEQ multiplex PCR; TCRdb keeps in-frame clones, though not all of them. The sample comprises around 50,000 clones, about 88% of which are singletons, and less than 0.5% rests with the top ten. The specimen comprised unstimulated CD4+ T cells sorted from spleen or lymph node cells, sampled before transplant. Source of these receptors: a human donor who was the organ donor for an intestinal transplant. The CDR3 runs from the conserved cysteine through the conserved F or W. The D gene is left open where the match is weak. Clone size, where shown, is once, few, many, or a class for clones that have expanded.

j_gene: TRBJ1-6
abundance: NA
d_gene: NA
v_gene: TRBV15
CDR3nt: TGTGCCACCAGCAGAGATCCAGGCCCGACGAATTCACCCCTCCACTTT
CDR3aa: CATSRDPGPTNSPLHF

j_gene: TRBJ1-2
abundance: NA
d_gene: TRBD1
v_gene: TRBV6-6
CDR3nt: TGTGCCAGCAGACCACGGACAGGGGCCTCCTATGGCTACACCTTC
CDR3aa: CASRPRTGASYGYTF

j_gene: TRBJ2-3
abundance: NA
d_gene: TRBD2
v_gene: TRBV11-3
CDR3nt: TGTGCCAGCAGCTTCGGGGGGGCTAGCACAGATACGCAGTATTTT
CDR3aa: CASSFGGASTDTQYF

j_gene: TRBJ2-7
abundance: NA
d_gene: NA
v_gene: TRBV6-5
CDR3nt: TGTGCCAGCAGTTACGGGCTAGCCCACCGCGAGCAGTACTTC
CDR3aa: CASSYGLAHREQYF

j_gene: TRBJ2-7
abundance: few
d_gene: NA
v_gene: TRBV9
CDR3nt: TGTGCCAGCAGCGTAGAGTGGGCACAGGCGCCCCGCGAAGTGTACTTC
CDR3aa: CASSVEWAQAPREVYF

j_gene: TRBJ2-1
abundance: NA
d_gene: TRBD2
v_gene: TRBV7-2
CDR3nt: TGTGCCAGCAGCCTGCCGGGACTAGCGGGAGGGTCCTACAATGAGCAGTTCTTC
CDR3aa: CASSLPGLAGGSYNEQFF

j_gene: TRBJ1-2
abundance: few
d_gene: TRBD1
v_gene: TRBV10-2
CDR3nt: TGCGCCAGCAGTGCAGGGGGTGGCTACACCTTC
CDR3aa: CASSAGGGYTF

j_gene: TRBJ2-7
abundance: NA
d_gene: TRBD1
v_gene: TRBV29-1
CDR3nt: TGCAGCGTTGAAGATAAGGTGCCAGGGGGATACGAGCAGTACTTC
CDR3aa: CSVEDKVPGGYEQYF

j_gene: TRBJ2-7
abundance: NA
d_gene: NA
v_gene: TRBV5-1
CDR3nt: TGCGCCAGCAGCTTGGCGGAAGGGAAGCAGTACTTC
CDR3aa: CASSLAEGKQYF

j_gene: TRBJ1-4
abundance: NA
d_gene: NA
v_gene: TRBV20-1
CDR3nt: TGCAGTGCCGACAATAATGAAAAACTGTTTTTT
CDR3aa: CSADNNEKLFF

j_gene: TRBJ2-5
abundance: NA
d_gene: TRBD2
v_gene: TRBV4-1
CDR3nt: TGCGCCAGCAGCCAGCGACTAGCGGGGGGGCAAGAGACCCAGTACTTC
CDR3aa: CASSQRLAGGQETQYF

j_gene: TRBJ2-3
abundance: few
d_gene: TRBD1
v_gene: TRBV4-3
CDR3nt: TGCGCCAGCAGCCAAGAGAGAGGGGGCAGCACAGATACGCAGTATTTT
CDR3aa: CASSQERGGSTDTQYF

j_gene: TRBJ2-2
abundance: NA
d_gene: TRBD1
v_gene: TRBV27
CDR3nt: TGTGCCAGCAGTTTAACCGGGACAGGGGACACCGGGGAGCTGTTTTTT
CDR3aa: CASSLTGTGDTGELFF

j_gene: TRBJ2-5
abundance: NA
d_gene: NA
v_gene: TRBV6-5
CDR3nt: TGTGCCAGCAGTTATGGGGAGACCCAGTACTTC
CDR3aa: CASSYGETQYF

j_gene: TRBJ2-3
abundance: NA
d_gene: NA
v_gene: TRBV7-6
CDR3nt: TGTGCCAGCAGCTTACTGACCACGAATACGCAGTATTTT
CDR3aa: CASSLLTTNTQYF

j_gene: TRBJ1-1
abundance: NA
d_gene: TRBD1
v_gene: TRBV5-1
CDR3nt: TGCGCCAGCAGCGGAGGACAGGGAAACACTGAAGCTTTCTTT
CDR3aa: CASSGGQGNTEAFF

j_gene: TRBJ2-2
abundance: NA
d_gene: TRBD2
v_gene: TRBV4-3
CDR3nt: TGCGCCAGCAGCCAAGACCGGCGGGGGGGGGCCGCCGGGGAGCTGTTTTTT
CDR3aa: CASSQDRRGGAAGELFF

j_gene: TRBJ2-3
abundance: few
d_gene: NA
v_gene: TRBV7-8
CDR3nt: TGTGCCAGCAGCCCTGACGCCGGGACTGCACCTTACAATACGCAGTATTTT
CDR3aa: CASSPDAGTAPYNTQYF